This TCR beta chain was captured by sequencing in a study of blood T cell repertoires in COVID-19. In the authors' methods: The authors estimated nucleated cell counts from reference gene primer amplification. Sequencing was performed with immunoSEQ multiplex PCR; in TCRdb, only in-frame clones are kept and a portion is missing. For V, J and clone size, that table is used; D and trimming come from the DNA. In the table there are approximately 170,000 clones, 75% to 90% of which are singletons. Germline V CDR1 and CDR2: SGDLS, YYNGEE. V dropped 4 bases and J dropped 2; count of bases not matched to a gene: 9. CDR3 length: 16 residues.

The receptor's source is a human donor in a cohort sampled during active COVID-19. The specimen sequenced was peripheral blood. The J gene is TRBJ2-3, the V gene TRBV9, with 8 bases matching TRBD2. The CDR3 region has the DNA TGTGCCAGCAGCCTACCTAAGCGGGGGCCCACAGATACGCAGTATTTT. Translated: CASSLPKRGPTDTQYF.